The clone carrying this T cell receptor (beta chain) was seen at least ten times. The CDR3 totals 15 residues. Germline lookup yields CDR1 SGDLS and CDR2 YYNGEE. V was shortened by 0 bases and J by 4 bases, with 14 bases between the two germline ends. TCRdb reprocessed the RT-PCR reads via MiXCR and lists one record per CDR3 protein. The sample has hundreds of thousands of distinct CDR3 sequences, 14% seen once. The chain joins TRBV9 to TRBJ2-7, with a possible D match to TRBD1 (6 bases). The TCR originated in a female donor in good health, serving as a healthy control. Sequenced input: memory CD4+ T cells from blood. CDR3 sequence: CASSVGDTTSYEQYF. The CDR3 coding sequence is TGTGCCAGCAGCGTAGGGGACACCACCTCTTACGAGCAGTACTTC.